These 19 T cell receptor beta chains share one sample of origin, sequenced in a study of T cell responses to AZD1222 COVID-19 vaccine (dated by TCRdb to the early 2020s). Receptors were amplified or captured by the immunoSEQ multiplex PCR assay. This is the immuneACCESS table as TCRdb keeps it, with only in-frame sequences that have V and J called. A part of the clones is gone; compared with another copy, unresolved V genes explain less than half, and the rest is unexplained. The sample table holds some 96,000 clones, of which approximately 88% were seen once. The ten biggest clones cover about 2.5% of the sample. This sample's time point label indicates: baseline before first vaccination. The source material was peripheral blood, sampled on day 0 of AZD1222 vaccination. The receptor source for this set is an adult in good health.

This chain connects TRBV5-1 to TRBJ2-1, with a tentative D call TRBD2 (6 bases). Germline CDR1 SGHRS, CDR2 YFSETQ. The V end was cut by 2 bases, the J end by 9 bases, with 9 bases between. This CDR3 spans 12 amino acids. CDR3 sequence reads: CASSFQGLEQFF. The CDR3 DNA follows: TGCGCCAGCAGCTTCCAGGGACTTGAGCAGTTCTTC.

The CDR3 spells CASSLRDRDEKLFF. In DNA, the CDR3 is TGTGCCAGCAGCTTACGGGACAGGGATGAAAAACTGTTTTTT. The chain carries TRBV7-9 and TRBJ1-4, with 9 nucleotides matching TRBD1. The CDR3 has 14 amino acids. Unmatched junction bases numbered 1, after V lost 2 bases and J lost 6 bases. The germline V gene has CDR1 SEHNR and CDR2 FQNEAQ (reference sequence). Looking up the rest from reference TRBV7-9 and TRBJ1-4 gives the full variable domain: DTGVSQNPRHKITKRGQNVTFRCDPISEHNRLYWYRQTLGQGPEFLTYFQNEAQLEKSRLLSDRFSAERPKGSFSTLEIQRTEQGDSAMYLCASSLRDRDEKLFFGSGTQLSVL.

This chain connects TRBV7-9 to TRBJ2-1; D remains ambiguous. This CDR3 has 15 residues. The germline gives CDR1 SEHNR, CDR2 FQNEAQ (reference sequence). Trimming took 5 bases from V and 3 from J, leaving 14 bases between them. CDR3 sequence reads: CASSLSSSSYNEQFF. Written as DNA, the CDR3 is TGTGCCAGCAGCCTTAGCAGTTCGAGCTACAATGAGCAGTTCTTC.

The V call is TRBV19, the J call TRBJ2-7; TRBD1 agrees at 10 bases. CDR3 length: 17 amino acids. Germline CDR1 and CDR2: LNHDA and SQIVND (reference sequence). The trim removed 5 bases at V and 0 bases at J, leaving 10 bases unmatched. CDR3 amino acids: CASSGPPGQGFSYEQYF. The DNA of the CDR3 is TGTGCCAGTAGTGGCCCCCCGGGACAGGGGTTCTCCTACGAGCAGTACTTC. The full variable domain, in which reference TRBV19 and TRBJ2-7 provide the parts outside the CDR3, is DGGITQSPKYLFRKEGQNVTLSCEQNLNHDAMYWYRQDPGQGLRLIYYSQIVNDFQKGDIAEGYSVSREKKESFPLTVTSAQKNPTAFYLCASSGPPGQGFSYEQYFGPGTRLTVT.

The chain employs TRBV5-6 and TRBJ2-2, with 9 bases matching TRBD1. This CDR3 is 18 amino acids long. In germline, CDR1 is SGHDT, CDR2 YYEEEE. V was clipped by 0 bases and J by 1 base; unmatched bases: 7. CDR3: CASSLDRGRKWNTGELFF. The CDR3 DNA follows: TGTGCCAGCAGCTTGGACAGGGGGCGGAAATGGAACACCGGGGAGCTGTTTTTT.

The chain links TRBV28 to TRBJ1-2; possible D gene TRBD1, 5 bases. This CDR3 is built from 17 residues. Trimming took 1 base from V and 4 from J, leaving 19 bases between them. Germline CDR1 MDHEN, CDR2 SYDVKM. The CDR3 sequence: CASSLSPQSGTVYGYTF. The DNA for the CDR3 is TGTGCCAGCAGTTTATCCCCCCAAAGCGGGACGGTCTATGGCTACACCTTC.

This clone has a handful of counts. This sequence joins TRBV6-5 and TRBJ1-5; D not certain. Deletions cut 5 bases from V and 5 bases from J, with 10 bases between. The CDR3 is made up of 13 amino acids. CDR1 and CDR2 (germline): MNHEY, SVGAGI. The CDR3 region has the DNA TGTGCCAGCAGTATCGGTCTCGATCAGCCCCAGCATTTT. Protein: CASSIGLDQPQHF.

The DNA of the CDR3 is TGTGCCAGCAGCCTGACAGCAGATACGCAGTATTTT. Protein sequence: CASSLTADTQYF. The chain recombines TRBV5-6 with TRBJ2-3, with D maybe TRBD1 (5 bases). This CDR3 contains 12 residues. Trimming shortened V by 4 bases and J by 4 bases, and 7 bases separated the two germline ends. Germline V gives CDR1 SGHDT, CDR2 YYEEEE.

The chain carries TRBV2 and TRBJ1-2; tentative D call: TRBD1 (6 bases). Trimming left V 7 bases short and J 0 bases short, with 9 bases between. Looked up from germline, CDR1 is SNHLY and CDR2 is FYNNEI. The CDR3 is 13 residues long. For the CDR3, the DNA is TGTGCCAGCAATCAGGGGACTAACTATGGCTACACCTTC. This gives the protein CASNQGTNYGYTF.

The V call is TRBV11-2, the J call TRBJ1-2; D remains ambiguous. Per germline, CDR1 SGHAT and CDR2 FQNNGV. Trimming removed 5 bases from V and 6 bases from J, with 19 bases in between. This CDR3 is built from 15 residues. The CDR3: CASSPRTETRNGYTF. The CDR3, as DNA: TGTGCCAGCAGCCCCCGGACGGAAACCCGTAATGGCTACACCTTC.

This clone was seen once. DNA of the CDR3: TGTGCCAGCAGCCATAAACTAGCGGGAGGCTTCCAAGAGACCCAGTACTTC. Protein product: CASSHKLAGGFQETQYF. This chain uses TRBV3-1 (or the pseudogene TRBV3-2) with TRBJ2-5; 12 nucleotides line up with TRBD2. This CDR3 region has 17 residues. The germline CDR1 and CDR2 sequences are LGHDT and YNNKEL (reference sequence). The V gene end was trimmed by 3 bases and the J gene end by 1 base; junction bases not matched to a gene: 6.

The gene calls are TRBV28 and TRBJ2-1; 10 nucleotides match TRBD2. The V gene end was trimmed by 6 bases and the J gene end by 8 bases; junction bases not matched to a gene: 10. CDR3 length equals 15 residues. Germline V gives CDR1 MDHEN, CDR2 SYDVKM. CDR3 in amino acids: CASSPPSGRKHEQFF. The CDR3 DNA reads as TGTGCCAGCAGCCCCCCTAGCGGGAGAAAACATGAGCAGTTCTTC.

The chain joins TRBV5-6 to TRBJ2-1, with a possible D match to TRBD1 (6 bases). V shed 3 bases and J shed 2 bases, with 18 bases lying between them. Germline assignment: CDR1 SGHDT and CDR2 YYEEEE. This CDR3 comprises 17 residues. In DNA, the CDR3 is TGTGCCAGCAGCTCCACCTTACAGGGCCCTACCTACAATGAGCAGTTCTTC. Protein product: CASSSTLQGPTYNEQFF.

The J gene is TRBJ2-1, the V gene TRBV2; D not certain. The germline V and J ends were trimmed by 7 bases and 8 bases, with 12 bases remaining between them. Germline V gives CDR1 SNHLY, CDR2 FYNNEI. The CDR3 is made up of 12 amino acids. The CDR3 here is CASILLPHEQFF. The CDR3, as DNA: TGTGCCAGCATTCTCTTACCTCATGAGCAGTTCTTC.

J is TRBJ1-5 and V is TRBV30; D is uncertain. This CDR3 is built from 13 residues. V shed 0 bases and J shed 5 bases, with 8 bases lying between them. The germline CDR1 and CDR2 sequences are GTSNPN and SVGIG (reference sequence). The CDR3 loop is CAWSVEGDQPQHF. The DNA for the CDR3 is TGTGCCTGGAGTGTCGAGGGTGATCAGCCCCAGCATTTT.

The chain recombines TRBV6-1 with TRBJ2-7; 12 bases are shared with TRBD1. This CDR3 has 15 amino acids. J was trimmed by 5 bases and V by 3 bases; bases with no gene match: 5. Germline CDR1 reads MNHNS; CDR2 reads SASEGT. The DNA for the CDR3 is TGTGCCAGCAGTGACACCGGGACAGGGGGCGACGAGCAGTACTTC. Translated: CASSDTGTGGDEQYF.

The V gene is TRBV6-5, the J gene TRBJ2-6, with D perhaps matching TRBD1 (6 bases). CDR1 and CDR2 from the germline V gene are MNHEY and SVGAGI. The V gene lost 8 bases and the J gene lost 0 bases, with 11 bases spanning the gap. This CDR3 region has 15 residues. The CDR3: CASFQGRSGANVLTF. The CDR3 DNA is TGTGCCAGCTTTCAGGGGCGCTCTGGGGCCAACGTCCTGACTTTC.

J is TRBJ2-5 and V is TRBV6-5; TRBD2 matches at 11 bases. Germline-derived CDR1 and CDR2 are MNHEY and SVGAGI. CDR3 length: 15 residues. V lost 5 bases and J lost 3; bases outside the gene matches: 5. This CDR3 is CASSRLAGYEETQYF. In nucleotides, the CDR3 is TGTGCCAGCAGTCGACTAGCGGGATATGAAGAGACCCAGTACTTC.

In DNA form, the CDR3 reads TGTGCCAGCAGCTCGGGACTAGCGATCAATGAGCAGTTCTTC. Its protein product is CASSSGLAINEQFF. The rearrangement links TRBV11-3 to TRBJ2-1, with 10 bases lining up with TRBD2. Unmatched junction bases numbered 3, after V lost 4 bases and J lost 6 bases. CDR1 and CDR2 (germline): SGHNT, YENEEA. The CDR3 runs to 14 residues.